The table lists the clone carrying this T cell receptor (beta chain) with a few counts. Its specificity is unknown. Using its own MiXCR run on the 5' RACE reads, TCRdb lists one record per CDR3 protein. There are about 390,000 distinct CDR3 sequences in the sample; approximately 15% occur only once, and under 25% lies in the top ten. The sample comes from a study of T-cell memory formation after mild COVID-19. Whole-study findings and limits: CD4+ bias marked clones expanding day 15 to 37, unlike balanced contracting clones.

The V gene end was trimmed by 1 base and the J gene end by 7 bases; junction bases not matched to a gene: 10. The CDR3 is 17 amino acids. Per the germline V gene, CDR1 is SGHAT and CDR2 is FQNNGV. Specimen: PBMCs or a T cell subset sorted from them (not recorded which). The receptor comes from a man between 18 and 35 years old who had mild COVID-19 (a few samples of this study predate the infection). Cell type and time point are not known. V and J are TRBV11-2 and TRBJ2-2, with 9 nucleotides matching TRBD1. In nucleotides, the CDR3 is TGTGCCAGCAGCTTAGGAGGCAAACAGGGGGCAAACGGGGAGCTGTTTTTT. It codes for CASSLGGKQGANGELFF.